This is a list of T cell receptor beta chains from one sample in a study of shared clonotypes between healthy human individuals. Produced via immunoSEQ multiplex PCR; TCRdb's table is partial and in-frame only. There are fewer than 700,000 clones in the sample; approximately 95% occur only once, and around 0.12% lies in the top ten. Sequences were obtained from naive CD8+ T cells sorted from blood. These receptors were taken from a woman in her twenties or thirties in good health. CDR3s include the opening cysteine and the closing phenylalanine or tryptophan. Fields, in order: J gene, CDR3 length, clone size, V gene, D gene, CDR3 DNA, CDR3 protein. A D gene is named only where the DNA matches it firmly. Not all rows give a size; the values are once, few, many and, for expanded clones, a class.

J: TRBJ2-3
length: 15
size: -
V: TRBV28
D: TRBD1
DNA: TGTGCCAGCAGTCCGGGACAGGGGATTACAGATACGCAGTATTTT
CDR3: CASSPGQGITDTQYF

J: TRBJ2-7
length: 14
size: -
V: TRBV29-1
D: TRBD1
DNA: TGCAGCGTTCCCGGGACAGAAGCTTCCTACGAGCAGTACTTC
CDR3: CSVPGTEASYEQYF

J: TRBJ1-4
length: 15
size: -
V: TRBV9
D: -
DNA: TGTGCCAGCAGCGTATGGGGGACAACTAATGAAAAACTGTTTTTT
CDR3: CASSVWGTTNEKLFF

J: TRBJ2-7
length: 13
size: -
V: TRBV10-1
D: TRBD1
DNA: TGCGCCAGCAGTGCGGGACAGACCTACGAGCAGTACTTC
CDR3: CASSAGQTYEQYF

J: TRBJ2-4
length: 17
size: -
V: TRBV7-2
D: TRBD2
DNA: TGTGCCAGCAGTCTACTAGCGGGAGCTGGTGCCAAAAACATTCAGTACTTC
CDR3: CASSLLAGAGAKNIQYF

J: TRBJ2-2
length: 16
size: -
V: TRBV27
D: -
DNA: TGTGCCAGCATTTCCAGGACACGCTTTAACACCGGGGAGCTGTTTTTT
CDR3: CASISRTRFNTGELFF

J: TRBJ1-1
length: 13
size: -
V: TRBV5-6
D: -
DNA: TGTGCCAGCAGCTTGTGGTCCAACACTGAAGCTTTCTTT
CDR3: CASSLWSNTEAFF

J: TRBJ2-7
length: 15
size: -
V: TRBV5-6
D: TRBD2
DNA: TGTGCCAGCAGCTTGAGCGGGAGTGCGGGCTACGAGCAGTACTTC
CDR3: CASSLSGSAGYEQYF

J: TRBJ1-1
length: 15
size: -
V: TRBV4-2
D: -
DNA: TGTGCCAGCAGCCAAGAGGAGGGCATGAACACTGAAGCTTTCTTT
CDR3: CASSQEEGMNTEAFF

J: TRBJ2-5
length: 16
size: -
V: TRBV7-9
D: -
DNA: TGTGCCAGCCCCCCCGGTCCGACAGTTGGTCCAGAGACCCAGTACTTC
CDR3: CASPPGPTVGPETQYF

J: TRBJ2-7
length: 13
size: -
V: TRBV10-1
D: -
DNA: TGCGCCAGCAGTGGGACAGCTACCTACGAGCAGTACTTC
CDR3: CASSGTATYEQYF

J: TRBJ1-2
length: 15
size: once
V: TRBV4-1
D: -
DNA: TGCGCCAGCAGCCAAGGGATGGGGAACCCTTATGGCTACACCTTC
CDR3: CASSQGMGNPYGYTF

J: TRBJ1-2
length: 15
size: -
V: TRBV5-8
D: TRBD1
DNA: TGTGCCAGCAGCCAACAGGGGTATGCTAACTATGGCTACACCTTC
CDR3: CASSQQGYANYGYTF

J: TRBJ1-5
length: 19
size: -
V: TRBV5-1
D: TRBD1
DNA: TGCGCCAGCAGCGTTCTTTGGGACAGGAAGCCCTATAGCAATCAGCCCCAGCATTTT
CDR3: CASSVLWDRKPYSNQPQHF

J: TRBJ2-7
length: 16
size: -
V: TRBV19
D: TRBD2
DNA: TGTGCCAGTAGTATTTTGGTAGCGGGAGGGATGGACGAGCAGTACTTC
CDR3: CASSILVAGGMDEQYF

J: TRBJ2-7
length: 17
size: -
V: TRBV5-1
D: TRBD1
DNA: TGCGCCAGCAACACGGGCCCCGGGACAGGGAGGTCTTACGAGCAGTACTTC
CDR3: CASNTGPGTGRSYEQYF

J: TRBJ1-4
length: 16
size: once
V: TRBV28
D: TRBD1
DNA: TGTGCCAGCAGTTTTCCCAGGACAGGGCCGAATGAAAAACTGTTTTTT
CDR3: CASSFPRTGPNEKLFF

J: TRBJ2-5
length: 14
size: -
V: TRBV19
D: TRBD1
DNA: TGTGCCAGTATGGCGGACAGGGAAGGCGAGACCCAGTACTTC
CDR3: CASMADREGETQYF

J: TRBJ2-7
length: 13
size: -
V: TRBV27
D: TRBD1
DNA: TGTGCCAGCAGTTTGGACAGGTCTAACGAGCAGTACTTC
CDR3: CASSLDRSNEQYF

J: TRBJ2-7
length: 15
size: -
V: TRBV27
D: -
DNA: TGTGCCAGCAGTTTGTTCAGGGGACCCTCCTACGAGCAGTACTTC
CDR3: CASSLFRGPSYEQYF

J: TRBJ2-2
length: 11
size: -
V: TRBV29-1
D: -
DNA: TGCAGCGTTGACGGGGAGGGGGAGCTGTTTTTT
CDR3: CSVDGEGELFF

J: TRBJ2-7
length: 13
size: -
V: TRBV27
D: TRBD1
DNA: TGTGCCAGCAAAAAGGGGACAGGGACCGAGCAGTACTTC
CDR3: CASKKGTGTEQYF

J: TRBJ2-2
length: 17
size: -
V: TRBV5-1
D: TRBD2
DNA: TGCGCCAGCAGCTGGGCAGGGAGACTAGCAGACACCGGGGAGCTGTTTTTT
CDR3: CASSWAGRLADTGELFF

J: TRBJ1-1
length: 14
size: -
V: TRBV16
D: -
DNA: TGTGCCAGCAGCCCCTTCGGAGAGGACACTGAAGCTTTCTTT
CDR3: CASSPFGEDTEAFF

J: TRBJ2-7
length: 14
size: once
V: TRBV10-1
D: TRBD1
DNA: TGCGCCAGCAGCACCGGGACAGAAGTCTACGAGCAGTACTTC
CDR3: CASSTGTEVYEQYF

J: TRBJ1-2
length: 13
size: -
V: TRBV29-1
D: TRBD1
DNA: TGCAGCGTTCAGGGGGCCCGGGTCTATGGCTACACCTTC
CDR3: CSVQGARVYGYTF

J: TRBJ2-1
length: 16
size: -
V: TRBV7-9
D: -
DNA: TGTGCCAGCAGCTTAGACGCGAAGTCGAGATACAATGAGCAGTTCTTC
CDR3: CASSLDAKSRYNEQFF

J: TRBJ2-7
length: 16
size: -
V: TRBV5-6
D: -
DNA: TGTGCCAGCAGCTTGTGGGGTTACATCTCCTCCTACGAGCAGTACTTC
CDR3: CASSLWGYISSYEQYF

J: TRBJ2-5
length: 15
size: -
V: TRBV13
D: -
DNA: TGTGCCAGCAGCTTAGAGGGGGACCGAGGGGAGACCCAGTACTTC
CDR3: CASSLEGDRGETQYF